This T cell receptor (beta chain) was identified during a study of cytomegalovirus exposure and HLA in healthy donors listed by TCRdb under 2017. For the wider study: An earlier analysis of roughly 630 of the donors reported more than 250 Gb of sequence data and 117 million unique TCR beta sequences from about 180 million T cells. The study was designed to test whether signatures of past pathogen exposure could be identified by cataloging public T cell receptors. A handful of DR-DQ haplotypes were handled as single units for association and clustering because linkage in the cohort was strong. The number of typed donors differed by locus: about 620-640 for A, B, C, DRB1 and DQB1; about 520 for DQA1; around 610 for DPA1; and roughly 490 for DPB1. A later analysis re-examined previously published TCR beta repertoires from hundreds of donors and added high-resolution HLA genotyping to investigate patterns of TCR occurrence. In an earlier analysis of roughly 600 of the donors, high-throughput TCR beta sequencing was used to judge whether each TCR beta V gene segment behaved as functional or pseudogenic. Genome-wide SNP genotypes for about three fifths of the 666 donors were used in a later genetic analysis, which treated that subset as a discovery cohort. Rather than drawing on any new phenotypic data, the later analysis identified candidate immune exposures from TCR beta sequences and the way those sequences occurred across donors. Donor age, sex, ethnicity and CMV serostatus were collected together with the repertoire data. On average, roughly 240,000 unique TCR beta nucleotide sequences were sequenced per donor among a few hundred genotyped donors of the cohort, with roughly a sixth of those sequences being non-productive. Of the 350 to 450 genotyped donors, about 84% fell in the genetic ancestry cluster associated with self-reported Caucasian donors. To predict cytomegalovirus infection status, the study combined high-throughput TCR immunosequencing, statistical association of individual TCRs with disease status, and machine learning. Roughly 300 gigabases of sequencing data and 70 million to 95 million unique TCR sequences made up an early release that covered 500 to 650 HLA-typed donors. Besides the first cohort of approximately 710 subjects, a separate validation cohort made up of 120 different subjects was used. All discovery cohort repertoires had been generated using a single sequencing platform. HLA typing included class I and class II loci at four-digit resolution. The study profiled the T cell repertoires of 666 subjects by immunosequencing and related them to cytomegalovirus serostatus.

The library was generated by the immunoSEQ multiplex PCR assay. A mixture of 60 forward primers for TCR Vbeta segments and 13 reverse primers for TCR Jbeta segments was used in the multiplex PCR. The CDR3 region of rearranged TCR beta genes was amplified from genomic DNA with a multiplex PCR assay. Amplified TCR beta libraries were sequenced as 87-base-pair reads on the Illumina HiSeq System. Processing in the source paper ran as follows. Across the 670 or so repertoires, a later analysis counted approximately 83 million unique TCR beta chains, approximately 10 million of which were shared by at least two donors. Raw reads were error-corrected and collapsed into unique sequences with a nearest-neighbor algorithm that merged closely related sequences to remove PCR and sequencing errors. V, D and J gene segments were assigned by aligning CDR3 sequences to IMGT reference sequences. For a sequence to be retained, a match of at least six nucleotides to both a V gene segment and a J gene segment was required. A rearrangement counted as productive if the CDR3 had no stop codons and remained in frame with V and J, and every other rearrangement counted as non-productive. CDR3 was defined by IMGT convention, running from the second conserved V-encoded cysteine to the conserved J-encoded phenylalanine. In an earlier analysis of roughly 580 of the donors, sequences lacking an unambiguous match to a single V gene segment were excluded. An earlier analysis of fewer than 650 of the donors classified V segments as functional when productive rearrangements were above 56.7% and as segregating when the standard deviation between donors was above 5%. To diagnose cytomegalovirus status from the catalog of TCR beta chain sequences, a statistical classification framework was built. In a later analysis, V and J genes were assigned by comparing TCR nucleotide sequences against IMGT/GENE-DB human TR gene sequences. The TCRdist pipeline was used in a later analysis to assign CDR3 sequences and most-parsimonious VDJ recombination scenarios. In a later analysis, each TCR beta chain was defined by its CDR3 amino acid sequence together with its V-gene family, and reads lacking a unique V-gene family were excluded. To address suspected cross-contamination and a sequencing artifact, a later analysis removed roughly 640 highly shared, low-generation-probability nucleotide sequences. In a later analysis, a clonal expansion index was calculated for each public chain from normalized within-repertoire ranks of inferred template counts. In a later analysis, generation probabilities were computed with a VDJ recombination model fitted to out-of-frame rearrangements, and the resulting probabilities were checked against IGoR. Hypergeometric tests were used in a later analysis to score TCR-TCR, TCR-HLA and TCR-CMV co-occurrence, with a repertoire-size bias correction applied to the TCR pairs. To estimate false discovery rates, a later analysis permuted the HLA or CMV assignments 20 times. In a later analysis, co-occurring TCRs were grouped using DBSCAN, and TCRdist sequence similarity was added for clustering within HLA-allele-positive subsets. Co-occurrence clustering excluded repertoires with fewer than 30,000 or more than 120,000 public chains, plus five with anomalous nucleotide sharing. TCRdb retrieved this table from immuneACCESS and kept in-frame rearrangements only. Not all clones are present; in checked studies, unresolved V genes account for under half, and no reason is known for the remainder. Clone size and V and J calls were adopted from that table, with D and trimming inferred from the DNA. This sample holds over 200,000 clones; about 75% were observed only once. 1.5% to 2% of the sample belongs to the ten largest clones.

What the authors observed across the whole study: In a later analysis, more than 15,000 TCR beta sequences were associated with specific HLA alleles at a false discovery rate of 0.05. For the cohort, immune exposure information was limited to CMV serostatus. Cytomegalovirus status was reported to be diagnosed by the classifier with high specificity and sensitivity in both the original and validation cohorts. Only TCR beta chains were sequenced in this cohort, and the absence of alpha or paired-chain data limited detectable features. Because HLA typing was unavailable for some donors at each locus, only the typed subset was used in association tests. A further reported finding was that TCR beta sequences accurately predicted the HLA-A and HLA-B alleles for most subjects in the first cohort. In a later genetic analysis, a missense DCLRE1C variant was associated with V-gene and J-gene trimming of TCR beta chains, and the association was replicated in an independent cohort. Broadly in line with IMGT annotations, most TCR beta V segments showed up in productive rearrangements about 87% or about 30% of the time in an earlier analysis of under 700 of the donors. A later analysis reported that several top co-occurrence clusters appeared linked to parvovirus B19, influenza, CMV and Epstein-Barr virus. In a later analysis, HLA-associated TCR beta chains showed more clonal expansion and lower generation probabilities than non-associated chains that were equally common. Most CMV-associated TCR beta chains appeared to be HLA-restricted in a later analysis, and the HLA associations seemed to be driven largely by CMV exposure. Because counts were too low, roughly 17 rarely observed V segments, including chromosome 9 orphons, were left out of the earlier analysis of a few hundred of the donors. A later analysis found that TCR association rates varied across HLA loci, with DRB1 alleles showing the most associated TCRs and HLA-C alleles the fewest. Three of the identified cytomegalovirus-associated TCR beta chains were confirmed in vitro to be specific for cytomegalovirus antigens. Linkage disequilibrium might explain the correlated functional status among segregating V segments, but an unknown experimental factor could not be ruled out. Roughly uniform sequencing depth across donors was assumed in presence/absence analyses, although this assumption may not hold. The authors suggested that the approach could potentially be extended to other disease states and immunological phenotypes. Compared with the 666-donor mean, donors in an Asian-associated ancestry cluster had fewer N-insertions in productive TCRs, according to a later genetic analysis. The study listed 150 to 200 TCR beta chains as associated with cytomegalovirus. While some public TCRs were present in many individuals, most TCR sequences turned up only very rarely across donors. A group of highly shared sequence variants was considered likely to be a technical artifact of the sequencing pipeline. When HLA alleles, especially DR and DQ, strongly co-occurred, attributing TCR associations to individual alleles was difficult.

A note on this clone: Its antigen has not been determined. It has no much larger one-base neighbor in the sample; base qualities were not kept.

In total, approximately 610 healthy bone marrow donors made up the cohort. Cohort members were all nominally healthy when sampled, although unrecorded immune exposures were likely present. The donor tested CMV seronegative, placing the donor among the 350 to 400 seronegative members of the cohort. A peripheral blood sample was collected from each donor, and TCR beta sequencing was performed on peripheral blood mononuclear cells. Genomic DNA extraction from the blood cell samples was performed with the Qiagen DNeasy Blood Extraction Kit. Material for sequencing was PBMCs. This sequence was found in a woman in her thirties in good health and CMV-seronegative.

The sequenced DNA: TGTGCCAGCAGCTTTCGGCGGCACGGAGCCTACGAGCAGTACTTC. Its protein product is CASSFRRHGAYEQYF. The rearrangement combines TRBV11-2 with TRBJ2-7; the D gene identity is not certain. Between the V and J ends, shortened by 3 bases and 2 bases respectively, the junction contains 14 bases. CDR3 length: 15 amino acids, cysteine to phenylalanine. Kept here is only the CDR3 DNA, which spans 45 bases and is read in frame from base 1. CDR1 SGHAT and CDR2 FQNNGV were looked up in the germline V gene.